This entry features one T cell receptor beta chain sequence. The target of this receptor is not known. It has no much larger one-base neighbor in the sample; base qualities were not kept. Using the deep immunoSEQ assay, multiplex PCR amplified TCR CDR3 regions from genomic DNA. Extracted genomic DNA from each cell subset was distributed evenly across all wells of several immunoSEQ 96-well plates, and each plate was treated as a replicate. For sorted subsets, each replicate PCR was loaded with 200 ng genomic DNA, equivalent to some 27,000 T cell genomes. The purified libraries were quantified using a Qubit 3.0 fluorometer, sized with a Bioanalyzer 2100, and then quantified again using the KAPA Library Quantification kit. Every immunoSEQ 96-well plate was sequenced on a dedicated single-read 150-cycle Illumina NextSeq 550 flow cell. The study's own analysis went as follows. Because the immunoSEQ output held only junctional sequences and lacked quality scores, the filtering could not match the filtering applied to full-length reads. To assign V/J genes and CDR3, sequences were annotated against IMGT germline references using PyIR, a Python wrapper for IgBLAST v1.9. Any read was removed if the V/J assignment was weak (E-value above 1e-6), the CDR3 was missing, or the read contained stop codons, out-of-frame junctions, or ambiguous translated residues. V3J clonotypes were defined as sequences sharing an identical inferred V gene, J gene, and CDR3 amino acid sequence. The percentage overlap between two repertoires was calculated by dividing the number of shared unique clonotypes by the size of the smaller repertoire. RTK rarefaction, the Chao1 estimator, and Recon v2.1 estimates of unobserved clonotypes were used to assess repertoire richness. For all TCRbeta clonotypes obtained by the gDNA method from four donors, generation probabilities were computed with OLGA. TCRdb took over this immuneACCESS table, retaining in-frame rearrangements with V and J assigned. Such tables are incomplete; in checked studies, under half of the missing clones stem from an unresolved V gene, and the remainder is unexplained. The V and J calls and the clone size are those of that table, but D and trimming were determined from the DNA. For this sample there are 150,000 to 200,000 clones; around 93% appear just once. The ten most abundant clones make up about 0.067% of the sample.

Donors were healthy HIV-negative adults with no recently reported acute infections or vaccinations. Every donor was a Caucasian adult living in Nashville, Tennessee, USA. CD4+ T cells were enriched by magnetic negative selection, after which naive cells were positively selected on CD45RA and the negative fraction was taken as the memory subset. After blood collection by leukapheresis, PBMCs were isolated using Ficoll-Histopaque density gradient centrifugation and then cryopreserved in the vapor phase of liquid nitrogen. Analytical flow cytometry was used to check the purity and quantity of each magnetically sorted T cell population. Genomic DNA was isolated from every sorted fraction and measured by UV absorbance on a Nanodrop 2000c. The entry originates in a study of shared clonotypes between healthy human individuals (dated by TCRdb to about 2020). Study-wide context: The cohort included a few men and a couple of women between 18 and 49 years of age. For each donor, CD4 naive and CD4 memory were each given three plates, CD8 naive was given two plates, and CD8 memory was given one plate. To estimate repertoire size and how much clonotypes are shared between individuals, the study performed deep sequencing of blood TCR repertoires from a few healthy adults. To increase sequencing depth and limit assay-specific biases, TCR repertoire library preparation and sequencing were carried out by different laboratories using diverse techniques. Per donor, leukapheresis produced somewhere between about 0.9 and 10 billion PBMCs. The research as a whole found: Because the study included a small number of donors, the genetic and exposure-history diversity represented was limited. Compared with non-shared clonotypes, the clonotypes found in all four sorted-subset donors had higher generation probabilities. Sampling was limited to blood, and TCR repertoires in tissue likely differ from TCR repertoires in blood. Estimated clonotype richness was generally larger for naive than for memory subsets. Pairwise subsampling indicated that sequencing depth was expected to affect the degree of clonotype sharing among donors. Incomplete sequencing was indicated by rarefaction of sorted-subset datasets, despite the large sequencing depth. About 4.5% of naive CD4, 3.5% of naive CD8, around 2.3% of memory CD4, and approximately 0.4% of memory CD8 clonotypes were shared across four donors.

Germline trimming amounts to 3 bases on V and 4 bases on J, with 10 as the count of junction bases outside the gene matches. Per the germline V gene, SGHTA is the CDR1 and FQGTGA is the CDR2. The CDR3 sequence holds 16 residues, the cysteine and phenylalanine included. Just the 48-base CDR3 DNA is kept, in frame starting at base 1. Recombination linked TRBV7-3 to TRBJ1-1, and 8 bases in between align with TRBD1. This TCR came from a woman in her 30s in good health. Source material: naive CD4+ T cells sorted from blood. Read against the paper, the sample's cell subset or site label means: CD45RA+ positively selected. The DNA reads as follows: TGTGCCAGCAGCTTGGAGGACAGGGCGGGGGCCACTGAAGCTTTCTTT. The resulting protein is CASSLEDRAGATEAFF. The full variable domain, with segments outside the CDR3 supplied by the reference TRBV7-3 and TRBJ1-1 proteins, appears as GAGVSQTPSNKVTEKGKYVELRCDPISGHTALYWYRQSLGQGPEFLIYFQGTGAADDSGLPNDRFFAVRPEGSVSTLKIQRTERGDSAVYLCASSLEDRAGATEAFFGQGTRLTVV.